This entry is about one T cell receptor (beta chain). Its antigen is currently not known. No clone much larger than this one lies a single base away; base qualities are absent. This record belongs to a study of blood T cell repertoires in COVID-19 (TCRdb year 2020). Turning to the overall study: Samples from collaborators originated in the United States, Italy and Spain and spanned both the acute and convalescent phases of COVID-19. The prospective study material was composed of cDNA or gDNA derived from T cells, B-cell-depleted T cells, or PBMCs. Subjects who had been exposed to COVID-19, were actively infected with it, or had recovered from it provided the deeply sampled blood TCRbeta repertoires that made up the dataset. A freely available public database, intended as a resource for researchers studying the immune response to SARS-CoV-2, is where the repertoires were released. The samples were drawn from two sources: the first 160 participants of the ongoing ImmuneRACE study, and fewer than 1,500 subjects contributed by 6 global collaborators. The sample metadata nearly always contained a de-identified subject ID, COVID-19 status, age in years and sex. HLA class I and class II types, where available, came from metadata supplied by the sample provider rather than from assay-based typing.

Compared with germline, V lacks 0 bases and J lacks 7 bases; bases without a gene match: 4. CDR1 and CDR2, per the germline V gene, are ENHRY and SYGVKD. The CDR3 sequence holds 15 residues, the cysteine and phenylalanine included. Here the CDR3 DNA is all that survives: 45 bases in frame from base 1. The immunoSEQ Assay, a bias-controlled multiplex PCR, was used to amplify TCRbeta CDR3 regions from genomic DNA. On the study's bioinformatics: Within the assay, amplification of reference gene primers was used to estimate how many nucleated cells each sample contained. To quantify the absolute abundance of each unique TCRbeta CDR3 rearrangement, sequence reads were collapsed and filtered. For each sample, productive Simpson clonality was calculated as the square root of Simpson's diversity index over productive rearrangements. Not all clones reach the TCRdb copy of this immuneACCESS table, which keeps in-frame sequences only. Checked studies attribute under half of the gap to unresolved V genes and leave the rest unexplained. D and trimming come from the DNA, and the V and J calls and clone size come from that table. The sample table shows about 210,000 clones, and about 79% are seen once. The top ten clonotypes cover more than 9% of the sample.

Each collaborating institution followed its own protocols to collect whole blood in K2EDTA tubes. For TCRbeta analysis, collaborators shipped samples as frozen whole blood, isolated PBMCs, or DNA extracted from either of those sample types. What the study reported, not specific to this receptor: The amount of clinical and demographic metadata varied by source and participant and was provided uncurated.

This sequence originates from a man aged 50-59 years with active or convalescent COVID-19. The receptor chain draws on TRBV10-3 and TRBJ2-1; TRBD1 matches 9 bases in the middle. The sample taken for sequencing was peripheral blood. The nucleotide sequence reads TGTGCCATCAGTGAGTCTGGGACAGGGATGAATGAGCAGTTCTTC. Its translation is CAISESGTGMNEQFF.